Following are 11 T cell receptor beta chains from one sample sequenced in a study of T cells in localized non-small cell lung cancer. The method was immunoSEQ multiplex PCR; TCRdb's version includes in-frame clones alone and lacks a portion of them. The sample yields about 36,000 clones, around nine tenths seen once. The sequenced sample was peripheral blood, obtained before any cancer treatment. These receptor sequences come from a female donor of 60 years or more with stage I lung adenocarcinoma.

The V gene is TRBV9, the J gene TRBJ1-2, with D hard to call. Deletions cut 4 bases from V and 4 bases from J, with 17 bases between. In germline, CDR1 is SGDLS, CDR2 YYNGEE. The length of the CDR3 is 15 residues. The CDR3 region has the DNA TGTGCCAGCAGCAACTACGGGGTTAACGGCTATGGCTACACCTTC. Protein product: CASSNYGVNGYGYTF.

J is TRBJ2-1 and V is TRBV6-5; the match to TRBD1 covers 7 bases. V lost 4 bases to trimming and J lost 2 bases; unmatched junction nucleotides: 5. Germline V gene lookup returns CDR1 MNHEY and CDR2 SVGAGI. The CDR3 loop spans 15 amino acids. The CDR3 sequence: CASSLTGNPYNEQFF. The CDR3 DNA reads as TGTGCCAGCAGTTTGACAGGGAATCCCTACAATGAGCAGTTCTTC.

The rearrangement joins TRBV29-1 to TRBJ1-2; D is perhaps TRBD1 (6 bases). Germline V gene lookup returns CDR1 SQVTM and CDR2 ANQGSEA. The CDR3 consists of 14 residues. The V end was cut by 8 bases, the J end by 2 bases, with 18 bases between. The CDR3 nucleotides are TGCAGCAACCGGGGGCCCGTTCCAAACTATGGCTACACCTTC. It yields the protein CSNRGPVPNYGYTF.

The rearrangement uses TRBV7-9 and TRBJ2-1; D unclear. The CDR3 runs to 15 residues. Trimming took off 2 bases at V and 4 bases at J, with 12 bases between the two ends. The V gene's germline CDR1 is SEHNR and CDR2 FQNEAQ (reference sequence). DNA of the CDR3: TGTGCCAGCAGCTTAAAGTCTGGATCTTACAATGAGCAGTTCTTC. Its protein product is CASSLKSGSYNEQFF.

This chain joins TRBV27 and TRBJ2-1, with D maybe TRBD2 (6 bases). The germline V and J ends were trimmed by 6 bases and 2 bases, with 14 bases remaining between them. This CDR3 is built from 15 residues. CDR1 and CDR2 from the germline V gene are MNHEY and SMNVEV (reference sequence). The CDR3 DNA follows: TGTGCCAGCAGCTCCGGGACGGGGGCCTACAATGAGCAGTTCTTC. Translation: CASSSGTGAYNEQFF.

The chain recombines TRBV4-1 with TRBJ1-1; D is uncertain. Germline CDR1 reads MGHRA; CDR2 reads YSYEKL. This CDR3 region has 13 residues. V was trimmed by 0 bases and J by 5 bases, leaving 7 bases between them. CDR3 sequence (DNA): TGCGCCAGCAGCCAAGATATGTCGACTGAAGCTTTCTTT. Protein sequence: CASSQDMSTEAFF.

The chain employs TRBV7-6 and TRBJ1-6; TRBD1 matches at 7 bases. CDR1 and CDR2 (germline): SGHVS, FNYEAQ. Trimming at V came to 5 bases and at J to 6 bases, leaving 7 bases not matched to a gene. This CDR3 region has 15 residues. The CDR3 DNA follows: TGTGCCAGCAGCCGAGTGGGACAGTTTAATTCACCCCTCCACTTT. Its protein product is CASSRVGQFNSPLHF.

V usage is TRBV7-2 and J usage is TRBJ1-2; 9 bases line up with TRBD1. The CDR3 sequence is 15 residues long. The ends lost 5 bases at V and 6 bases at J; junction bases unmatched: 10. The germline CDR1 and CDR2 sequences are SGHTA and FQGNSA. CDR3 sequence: CASSLNRDRVHGYTF. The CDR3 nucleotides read TGTGCCAGCAGCCTTAACCGGGACAGGGTACATGGCTACACCTTC.

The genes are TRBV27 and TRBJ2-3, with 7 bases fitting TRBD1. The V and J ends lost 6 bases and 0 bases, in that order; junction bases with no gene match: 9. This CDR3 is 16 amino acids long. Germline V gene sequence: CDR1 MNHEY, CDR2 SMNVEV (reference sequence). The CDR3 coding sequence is TGTGCCAGCAGCCTCACAGGGGTTACTAGCACAGATACGCAGTATTTT. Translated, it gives CASSLTGVTSTDTQYF.

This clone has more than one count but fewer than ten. The CDR3 DNA reads as TGTGCCATCGGGGCGAACACCGGGGAGCTGTTTTTT. Protein: CAIGANTGELFF. The chain has TRBV19 and TRBJ2-2, with a tentative D call TRBD2 (5 bases). The ends were cut back, 10 bases at V and 0 bases at J, with 6 bases in the middle. Germline CDR1 reads LNHDA; CDR2 reads SQIVND (reference sequence). The CDR3 spans 12 residues.

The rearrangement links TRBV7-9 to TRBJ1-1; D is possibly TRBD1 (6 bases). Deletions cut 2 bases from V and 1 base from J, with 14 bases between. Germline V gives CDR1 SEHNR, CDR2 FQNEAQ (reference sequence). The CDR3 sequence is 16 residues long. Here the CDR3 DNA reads TGTGCCAGCAGCTTAAGCAGTTCAGGGGCGAACACTGAAGCTTTCTTT. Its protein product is CASSLSSSGANTEAFF.